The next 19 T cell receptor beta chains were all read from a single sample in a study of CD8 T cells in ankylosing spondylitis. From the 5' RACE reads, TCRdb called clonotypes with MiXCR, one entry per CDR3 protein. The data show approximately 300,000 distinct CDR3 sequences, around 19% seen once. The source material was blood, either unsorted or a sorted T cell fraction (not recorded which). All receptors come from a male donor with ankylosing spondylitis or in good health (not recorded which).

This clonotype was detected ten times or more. The CDR3 here is CSVDTPGDPEAFF. The CDR3 DNA is TGCAGCGTTGACACTCCGGGAGACCCTGAAGCTTTCTTT. This chain links TRBV29-1 with TRBJ1-1; unclear D gene. V gave up 3 bases and J gave up 6 bases, with 14 bases separating them. From germline, CDR1 is SQVTM and CDR2 ANQGSEA. The length of the CDR3 is 13 residues.

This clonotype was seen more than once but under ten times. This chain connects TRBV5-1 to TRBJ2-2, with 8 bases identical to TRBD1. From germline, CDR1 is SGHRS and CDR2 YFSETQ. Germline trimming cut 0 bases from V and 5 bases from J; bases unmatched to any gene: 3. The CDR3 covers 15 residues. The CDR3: CASSLDGQGTGELFF. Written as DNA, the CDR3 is TGCGCCAGCAGCTTGGATGGACAGGGAACCGGGGAGCTGTTTTTT. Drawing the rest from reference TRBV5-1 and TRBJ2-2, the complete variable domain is KAGVTQTPRYLIKTRGQQVTLSCSPISGHRSVSWYQQTPGQGLQFLFEYFSETQRNKGNFPGRFSGRQFSNSRSEMNVSTLELGDSALYLCASSLDGQGTGELFFGEGSRLTVL.

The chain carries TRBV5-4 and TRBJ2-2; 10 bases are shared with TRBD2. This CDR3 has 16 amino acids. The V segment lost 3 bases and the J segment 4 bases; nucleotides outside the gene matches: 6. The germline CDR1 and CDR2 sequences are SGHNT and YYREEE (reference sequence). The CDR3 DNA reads TGTGCCAGCAGCTCAGCTAGCGGGGGAGGCACCGGGGAGCTGTTTTTT. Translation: CASSSASGGGTGELFF.

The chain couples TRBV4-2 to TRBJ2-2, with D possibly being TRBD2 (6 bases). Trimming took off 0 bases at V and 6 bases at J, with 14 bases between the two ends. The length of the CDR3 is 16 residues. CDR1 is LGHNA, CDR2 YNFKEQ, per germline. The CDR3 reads CASSQDWGEVSGELFF. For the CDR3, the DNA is TGTGCCAGCAGCCAAGATTGGGGGGAGGTCTCCGGGGAGCTGTTTTTT.

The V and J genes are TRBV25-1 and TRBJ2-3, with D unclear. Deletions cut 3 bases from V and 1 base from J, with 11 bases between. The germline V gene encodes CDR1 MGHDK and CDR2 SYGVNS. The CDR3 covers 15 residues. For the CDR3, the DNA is TGTGCCAGCAGTGAGCTTTATGGGGGCACAGATACGCAGTATTTT. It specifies CASSELYGGTDTQYF.

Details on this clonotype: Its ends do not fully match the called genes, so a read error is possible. The CDR3 here is CASSLPGTGFETQYF. DNA for the CDR3: TGTGCTAGCAGCTTACCGGGGACAGGGTTTGAGACCCAGTACTTC. The chain is built from TRBV7-7 and TRBJ2-5, with 9 nucleotides matching TRBD1. Per the germline V gene, CDR1 is SSHAT and CDR2 is FNYEAQ (reference sequence). The CDR3 has 15 residues.

DNA of the CDR3: TGTGCCACCAGTTTAGGCGGGGGCACAGATACGCAGTATTTT. It translates to CATSLGGGTDTQYF. This chain connects TRBV24-1 to TRBJ2-3; tentative D call: TRBD2 (6 bases). The CDR3 loop spans 14 amino acids. The germline gives CDR1 KGHDR, CDR2 SFDVKD. Trimming removed 6 bases from V and 1 base from J, with 10 bases in between.

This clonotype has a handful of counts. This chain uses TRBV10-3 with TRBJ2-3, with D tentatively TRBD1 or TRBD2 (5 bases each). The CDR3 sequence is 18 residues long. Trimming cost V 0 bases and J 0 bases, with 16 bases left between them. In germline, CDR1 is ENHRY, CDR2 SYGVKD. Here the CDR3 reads CAISESPRGRPSTDTQYF. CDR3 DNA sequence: TGTGCCATCAGTGAGTCACCACGGGGCCGACCTAGCACAGATACGCAGTATTTT.

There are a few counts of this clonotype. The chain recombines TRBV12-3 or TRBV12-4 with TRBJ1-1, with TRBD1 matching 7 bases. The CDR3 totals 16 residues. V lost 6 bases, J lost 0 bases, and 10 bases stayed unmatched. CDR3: CASRDSWGQLNTEAFF. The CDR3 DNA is TGTGCCAGCAGAGACTCGTGGGGACAGCTGAACACTGAAGCTTTCTTT.

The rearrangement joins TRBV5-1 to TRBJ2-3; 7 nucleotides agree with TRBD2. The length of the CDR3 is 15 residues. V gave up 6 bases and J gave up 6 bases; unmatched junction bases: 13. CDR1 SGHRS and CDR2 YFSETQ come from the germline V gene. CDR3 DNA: TGCGCCAGCACCACGGGAGGCAGGGTGTTTGATACGCAGTATTTT. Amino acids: CASTTGGRVFDTQYF.

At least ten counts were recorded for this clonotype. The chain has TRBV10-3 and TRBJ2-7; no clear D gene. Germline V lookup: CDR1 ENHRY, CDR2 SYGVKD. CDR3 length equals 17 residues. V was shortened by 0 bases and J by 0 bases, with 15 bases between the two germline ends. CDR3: CAISESMVRTSSYEQYV. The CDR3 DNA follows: TGTGCCATCAGTGAGTCGATGGTCCGGACGAGCTCCTACGAGCAGTACGTC.

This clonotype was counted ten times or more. The CDR3 nucleotides read TGTGCCAGCAGCGGGGGCCGGGAGACCCAGTACTTC. Translated, it gives CASSGGRETQYF. This chain connects TRBV9 to TRBJ2-5; TRBD1 is a possible D gene (5 bases). V lost 3 bases and J 5 bases, leaving 8 bases between the germline ends. Germline V CDR1 and CDR2: SGDLS, YYNGEE. The CDR3 covers 12 residues.

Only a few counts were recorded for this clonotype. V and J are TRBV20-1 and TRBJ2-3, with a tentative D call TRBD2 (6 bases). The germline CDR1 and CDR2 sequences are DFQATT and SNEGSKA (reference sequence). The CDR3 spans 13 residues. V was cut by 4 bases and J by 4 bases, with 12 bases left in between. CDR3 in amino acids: CSAKFGGADTQYF. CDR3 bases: TGCAGTGCTAAGTTTGGCGGGGCAGATACGCAGTATTTT.

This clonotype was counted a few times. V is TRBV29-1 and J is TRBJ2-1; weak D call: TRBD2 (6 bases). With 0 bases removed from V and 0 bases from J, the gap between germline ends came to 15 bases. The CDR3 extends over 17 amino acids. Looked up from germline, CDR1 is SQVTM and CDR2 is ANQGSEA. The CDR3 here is CSVEDPGGGGSYNEQFF. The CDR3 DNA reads TGCAGCGTTGAAGATCCCGGGGGAGGAGGCTCCTACAATGAGCAGTTCTTC.

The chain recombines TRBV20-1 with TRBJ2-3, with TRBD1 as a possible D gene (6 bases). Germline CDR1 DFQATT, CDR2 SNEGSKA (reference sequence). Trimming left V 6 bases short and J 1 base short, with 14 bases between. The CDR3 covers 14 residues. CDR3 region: CSAEQGGGTDTQYF. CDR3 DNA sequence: TGCAGTGCGGAACAGGGTGGGGGCACAGATACGCAGTATTTT.

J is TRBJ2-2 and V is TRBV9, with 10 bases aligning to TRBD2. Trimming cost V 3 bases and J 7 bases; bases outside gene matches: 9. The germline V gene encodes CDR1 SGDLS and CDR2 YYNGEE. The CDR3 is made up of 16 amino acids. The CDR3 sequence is CASSEASGGGNGELFF. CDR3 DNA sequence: TGTGCCAGCAGCGAAGCTAGCGGGGGAGGTAACGGGGAGCTGTTTTTT. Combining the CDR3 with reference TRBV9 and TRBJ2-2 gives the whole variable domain DSGVTQTPKHLITATGQRVTLRCSPRSGDLSVYWYQQSLDQGLQFLIQYYNGEERAKGNILERFSAQQFPDLHSELNLSSLELGDSALYFCASSEASGGGNGELFFGEGSRLTVL.

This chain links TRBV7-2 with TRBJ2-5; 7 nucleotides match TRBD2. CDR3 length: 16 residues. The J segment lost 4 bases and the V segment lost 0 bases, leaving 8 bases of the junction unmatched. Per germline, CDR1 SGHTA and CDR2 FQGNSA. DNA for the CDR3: TGTGCCAGCAGCTTAGCGGTTGGGGCTAGCGGAGAGACCCAGTACTTC. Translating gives CASSLAVGASGETQYF.

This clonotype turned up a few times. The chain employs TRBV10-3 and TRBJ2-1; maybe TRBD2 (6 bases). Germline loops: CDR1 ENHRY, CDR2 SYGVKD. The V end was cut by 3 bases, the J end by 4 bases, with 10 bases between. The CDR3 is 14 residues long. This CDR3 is CAISERERYNEQFF. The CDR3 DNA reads TGTGCCATCAGTGAACGGGAGCGGTACAATGAGCAGTTCTTC.

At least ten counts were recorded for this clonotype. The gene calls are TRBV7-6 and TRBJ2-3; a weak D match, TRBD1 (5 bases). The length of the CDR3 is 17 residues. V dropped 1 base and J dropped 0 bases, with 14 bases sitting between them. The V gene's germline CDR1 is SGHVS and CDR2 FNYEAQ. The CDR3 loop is CASSLVGRQGSTDTQYF. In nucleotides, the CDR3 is TGTGCCAGCAGCTTAGTAGGCCGGCAGGGTAGCACAGATACGCAGTATTTT.